The present T cell receptor (beta chain) was sequenced within a study of OX40 agonist ivuxolimab in advanced cancers. Germline V CDR1 and CDR2: MNHNS, SASEGT. J was trimmed by 6 bases and V by 2 bases; bases with no gene match: 6. The CDR3 is 14 amino acids. This clone was seen just once. Sequenced by immunoSEQ multiplex PCR; TCRdb stores in-frame clones only, minus some. The sample carries about 20,000 clones, around 78% recorded once. This chain joins TRBV6-1 and TRBJ2-7; 8 nucleotides match TRBD1. Sequencing was performed on CD4+ or CD8+ T cells sorted from blood, taken in a trial of the OX40 agonist ivuxolimab. This clonotype was obtained from an adult with an advanced solid tumor such as melanoma, head and neck, liver or kidney cancer. The CDR3 protein is CASSEQGAVGEQYF. The CDR3 bases are TGTGCCAGCAGTGAACAGGGGGCTGTGGGCGAGCAGTACTTC.